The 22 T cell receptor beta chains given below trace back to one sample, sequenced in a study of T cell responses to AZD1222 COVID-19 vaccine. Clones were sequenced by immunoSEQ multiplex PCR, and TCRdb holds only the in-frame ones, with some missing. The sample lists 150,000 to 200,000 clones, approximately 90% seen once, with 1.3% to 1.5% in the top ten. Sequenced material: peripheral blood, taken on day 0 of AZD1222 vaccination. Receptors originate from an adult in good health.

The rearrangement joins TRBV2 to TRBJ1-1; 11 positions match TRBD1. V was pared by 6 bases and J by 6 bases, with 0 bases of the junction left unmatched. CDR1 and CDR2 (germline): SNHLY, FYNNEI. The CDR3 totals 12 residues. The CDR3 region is CASRGQGAEAFF. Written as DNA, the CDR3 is TGTGCCAGCAGGGGACAGGGGGCTGAAGCTTTCTTT.

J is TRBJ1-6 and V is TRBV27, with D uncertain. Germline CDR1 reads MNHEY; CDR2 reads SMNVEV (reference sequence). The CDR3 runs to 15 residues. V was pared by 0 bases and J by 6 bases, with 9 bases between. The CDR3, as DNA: TGTGCCAGCAGTTTATCCGGACTGCCTAATTCACCCCTCCACTTT. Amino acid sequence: CASSLSGLPNSPLHF.

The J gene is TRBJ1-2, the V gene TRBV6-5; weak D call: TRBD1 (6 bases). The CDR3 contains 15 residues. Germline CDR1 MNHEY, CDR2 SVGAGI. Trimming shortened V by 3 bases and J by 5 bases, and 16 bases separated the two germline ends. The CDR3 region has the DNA TGTGCCAGCAGTTATAATAGACAGGCCTCTTATGGCTACACCTTC. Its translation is CASSYNRQASYGYTF.

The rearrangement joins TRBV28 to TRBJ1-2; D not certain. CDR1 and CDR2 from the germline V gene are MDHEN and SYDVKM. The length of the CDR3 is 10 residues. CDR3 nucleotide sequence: TGTGGACCCCATAACTATGGCTACACCTTC. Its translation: CGPHNYGYTF.

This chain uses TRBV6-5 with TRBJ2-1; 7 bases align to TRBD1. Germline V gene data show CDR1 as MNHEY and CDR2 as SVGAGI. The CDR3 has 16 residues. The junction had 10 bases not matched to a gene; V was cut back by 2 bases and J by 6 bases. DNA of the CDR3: TGTGCCAGCAGTTACCTCGACAGGGCGGCCTTCAATGAGCAGTTCTTC. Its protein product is CASSYLDRAAFNEQFF.

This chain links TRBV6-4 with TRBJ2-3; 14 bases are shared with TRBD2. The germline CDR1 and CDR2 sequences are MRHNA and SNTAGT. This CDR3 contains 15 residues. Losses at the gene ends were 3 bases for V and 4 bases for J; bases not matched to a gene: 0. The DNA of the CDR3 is TGTGCCAGCAGTGAGACTAGCGGGGGGGCAGATACGCAGTATTTT. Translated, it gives CASSETSGGADTQYF.

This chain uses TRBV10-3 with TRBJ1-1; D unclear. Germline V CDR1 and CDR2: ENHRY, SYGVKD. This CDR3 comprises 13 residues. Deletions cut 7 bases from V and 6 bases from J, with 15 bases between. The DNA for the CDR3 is TGTGCCATCAAAGCTACAGAGGCAGCTGAAGCTTTCTTT. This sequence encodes CAIKATEAAEAFF.

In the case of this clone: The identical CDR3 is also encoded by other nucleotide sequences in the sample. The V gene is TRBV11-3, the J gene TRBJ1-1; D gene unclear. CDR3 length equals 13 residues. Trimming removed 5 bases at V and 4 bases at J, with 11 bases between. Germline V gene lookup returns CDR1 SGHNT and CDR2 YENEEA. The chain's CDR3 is CASSQSEGTEAFF. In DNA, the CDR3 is TGTGCCAGCAGCCAGTCCGAGGGCACTGAAGCTTTCTTT.

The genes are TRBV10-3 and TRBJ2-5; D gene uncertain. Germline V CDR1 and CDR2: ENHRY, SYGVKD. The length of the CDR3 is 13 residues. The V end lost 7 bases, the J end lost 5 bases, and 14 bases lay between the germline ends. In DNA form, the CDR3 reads TGTGCCATCATGGCCGCTAGTAGCGAGACCCAGTACTTC. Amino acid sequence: CAIMAASSETQYF.

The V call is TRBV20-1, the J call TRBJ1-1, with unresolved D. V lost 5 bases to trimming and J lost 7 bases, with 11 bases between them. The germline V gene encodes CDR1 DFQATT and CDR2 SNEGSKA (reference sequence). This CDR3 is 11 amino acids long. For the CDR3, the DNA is TGCAGTGCTGACCTCTACAGTGAAGCTTTCTTT. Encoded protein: CSADLYSEAFF.

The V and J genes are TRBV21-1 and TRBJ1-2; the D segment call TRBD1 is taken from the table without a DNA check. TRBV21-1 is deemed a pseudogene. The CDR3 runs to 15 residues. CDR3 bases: TGTGCCAGCAGCCGAACAGGGGGCGGAGACTATGGCTACACCTTC. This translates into CASSRTGGGDYGYTF.

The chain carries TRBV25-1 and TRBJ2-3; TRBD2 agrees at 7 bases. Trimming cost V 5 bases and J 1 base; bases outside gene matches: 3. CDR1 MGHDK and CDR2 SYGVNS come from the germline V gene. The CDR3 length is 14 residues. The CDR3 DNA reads TGTGCCAGCAGTTTAAGCGGGGGCACAGATACGCAGTATTTT. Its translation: CASSLSGGTDTQYF.

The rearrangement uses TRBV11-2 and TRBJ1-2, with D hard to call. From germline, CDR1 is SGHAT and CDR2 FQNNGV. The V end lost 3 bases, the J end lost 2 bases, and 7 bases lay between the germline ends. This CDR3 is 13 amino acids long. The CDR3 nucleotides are TGTGCCAGCAGCTTCGGTGTCAACTATGGCTACACCTTC. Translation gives CASSFGVNYGYTF.

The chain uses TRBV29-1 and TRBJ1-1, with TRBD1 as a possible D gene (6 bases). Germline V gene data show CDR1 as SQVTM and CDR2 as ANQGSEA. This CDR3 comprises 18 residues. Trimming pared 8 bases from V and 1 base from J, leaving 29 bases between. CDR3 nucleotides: TGCAGCACCCGAGCAACCCCCGGGGGCGCGTTCGGGAACACTGAAGCTTTCTTT. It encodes CSTRATPGGAFGNTEAFF.

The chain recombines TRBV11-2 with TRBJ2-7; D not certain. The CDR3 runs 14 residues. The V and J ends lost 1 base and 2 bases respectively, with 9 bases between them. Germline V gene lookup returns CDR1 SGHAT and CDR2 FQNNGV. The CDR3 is CASSLGGSAYEQYF. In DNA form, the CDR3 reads TGTGCCAGCAGCTTAGGCGGCAGCGCCTACGAGCAGTACTTC.

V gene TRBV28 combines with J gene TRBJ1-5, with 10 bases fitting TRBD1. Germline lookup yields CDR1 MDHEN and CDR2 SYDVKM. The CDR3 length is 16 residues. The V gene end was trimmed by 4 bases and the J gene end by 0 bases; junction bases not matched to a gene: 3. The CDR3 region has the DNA TGTGCCAGCAGTTCCGGACAGGGGGATAGCAATCAGCCCCAGCATTTT. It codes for CASSSGQGDSNQPQHF.

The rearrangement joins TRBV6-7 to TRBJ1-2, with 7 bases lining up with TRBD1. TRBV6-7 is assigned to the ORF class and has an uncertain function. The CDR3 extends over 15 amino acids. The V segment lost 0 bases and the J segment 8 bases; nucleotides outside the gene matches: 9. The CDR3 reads CASSYSPTTGEGYTF. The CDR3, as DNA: TGTGCCAGCAGTTACTCCCCTACTACAGGGGAAGGCTACACCTTC.

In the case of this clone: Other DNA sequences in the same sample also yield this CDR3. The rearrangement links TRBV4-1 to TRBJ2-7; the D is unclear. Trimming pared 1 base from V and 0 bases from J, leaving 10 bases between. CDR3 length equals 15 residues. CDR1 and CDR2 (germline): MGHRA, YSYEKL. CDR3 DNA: TGCGCCAGCAGCCAAGTCCCAGGTCTCTCCTACGAGCAGTACTTC. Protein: CASSQVPGLSYEQYF.

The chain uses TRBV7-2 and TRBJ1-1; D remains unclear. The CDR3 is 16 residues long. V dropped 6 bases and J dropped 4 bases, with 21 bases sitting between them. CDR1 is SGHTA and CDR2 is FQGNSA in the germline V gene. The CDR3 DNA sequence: TGTGCCAGCAGACGGGTAGGAGGGAGGGTGCGCACTGAAGCTTTCTTT. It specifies CASRRVGGRVRTEAFF.

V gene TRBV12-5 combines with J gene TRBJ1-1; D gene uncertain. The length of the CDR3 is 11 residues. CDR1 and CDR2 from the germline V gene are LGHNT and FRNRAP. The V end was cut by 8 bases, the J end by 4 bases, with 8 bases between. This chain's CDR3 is CASFWGTEAFF. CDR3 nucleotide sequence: TGTGCTAGTTTTTGGGGCACTGAAGCTTTCTTT.

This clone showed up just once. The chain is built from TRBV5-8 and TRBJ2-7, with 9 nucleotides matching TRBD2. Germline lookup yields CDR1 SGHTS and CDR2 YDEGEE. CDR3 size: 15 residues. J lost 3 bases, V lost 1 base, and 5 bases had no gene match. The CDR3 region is CASSLTGGGDYEQYF. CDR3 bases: TGTGCCAGCAGCTTGACGGGCGGGGGGGACTACGAGCAGTACTTC.

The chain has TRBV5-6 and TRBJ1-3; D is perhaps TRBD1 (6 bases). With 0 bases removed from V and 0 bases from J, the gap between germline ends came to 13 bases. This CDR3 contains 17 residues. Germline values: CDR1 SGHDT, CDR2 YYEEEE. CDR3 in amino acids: CASSLESHRDSGNTIYF. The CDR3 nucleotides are TGTGCCAGCAGCTTGGAGTCCCACAGGGACTCTGGAAACACCATATATTTT.